Listed below are T cell receptor beta chains from one sample, sequenced in a study of blood T cell repertoires in COVID-19. Generated by immunoSEQ multiplex PCR, the TCRdb table keeps only in-frame clones and is missing some. The table has fewer than 200,000 clones, around four fifths seen once; the top ten hold roughly 20%. Sequences were obtained from peripheral blood. Source of these receptors: a woman aged 80 or over with acute or convalescent COVID-19. The conserved cysteine and the conserved F or W are not part of the CDR3 here. D genes are given only for firm matches. Clone size, where shown, is once, few, many, or a class for clones that have expanded.

abundance,j_gene,v_gene,d_gene,CDR3aa
NA,TRBJ2-1,TRBV6-5,NA,ASRSLGGTYNEQF
NA,TRBJ2-5,TRBV11-3,NA,ASSPNLGGTQY
NA,TRBJ1-2,TRBV4-1,TRBD1,ASSQEGLGQGRGGYT
NA,TRBJ2-2,TRBV5-1,TRBD2,ASSLRVGRTGELF
NA,TRBJ1-4,TRBV21-1,NA,AVRDNCEKLF
NA,TRBJ1-2,TRBV6-5,TRBD1,ASRGDSNYGYT
NA,TRBJ2-7,TRBV27,TRBD2,ASSSGLAGAPGEQY
NA,TRBJ2-1,TRBV19,NA,ASSIEAGGYNEQF
NA,TRBJ2-3,TRBV3-1/TRBV3-2,TRBD2,ASSHSRTSGPTDTQY
NA,TRBJ2-7,TRBV5-5,NA,ASSPQDEQY
once,TRBJ2-1,TRBV14,TRBD2,ASSLWGGSVYNEQF
NA,TRBJ1-2,TRBV6-5,NA,ASSLNYGYT
NA,TRBJ2-3,TRBV10-2,TRBD2,ASSEGLGGTDTQY
NA,TRBJ1-2,TRBV6-5,TRBD1,ASSPGGQTNYGYT